In its sample, the clone carrying this T cell receptor beta chain was seen a few times. What it binds is unknown. This sample is part of a study of graft-versus-host responses after intestinal transplantation. Regarding the study as a whole: Detection of GvH clones occurred in recipient marrow, and some had their first appearance in ileum or blood.

Trimming removed 4 bases from V and 2 bases from J, with 12 bases in between. CDR1 is LNHDA, CDR2 SQIVND, per germline (reference sequence). CDR3 length equals 16 residues. Clones were read by immunoSEQ multiplex PCR, and TCRdb kept only the in-frame ones, dropping some. The sample records around 49,000 clones, roughly 90% being singletons. The V call is TRBV19, the J call TRBJ2-6; no clear D. This receptor was identified in a human donor who was the organ donor for an intestinal transplant. Sequencing used unstimulated CD4+ T cells sorted from spleen or lymph node cells, obtained before transplant. CDR3 bases: TGTGCCAGTAGTAGCACCCTGGCCGCTGGGGCCAACGTCCTGACTTTC. Encoded protein: CASSSTLAAGANVLTF.